One sample yielded the 5 T cell receptor beta chains listed below, sequenced in a study of metastatic and nonmetastatic thyroid tumors. TCRdb re-called the PCR reads via MiXCR. This sample yields some 18,000 clones, of which about 35% are seen a single time; 25% belongs to the top ten. All patients reached thyroid surgery having received no treatment beforehand. The source material was tumor tissue. All receptors derive from a female donor with papillary thyroid cancer or a benign thyroid nodule (not recorded which). Some clones in this sample may be carry-over from other donors' samples.

The chain has TRBV28 and TRBJ2-7; 9 positions match TRBD1. Germline lookup yields CDR1 MDHEN and CDR2 SYDVKM. The trim removed 5 bases at V and 2 bases at J, leaving 16 bases unmatched. This CDR3 is built from 18 residues. DNA for the CDR3: TGTGCCAGCAGTCCGAATCCCCGAAGACAGGGGGTGACCTACGAGCAGTACTTC. It yields the protein CASSPNPRRQGVTYEQYF.

The chain has TRBV28 and TRBJ1-1; no definite D call. Germline V lookup: CDR1 MDHEN, CDR2 SYDVKM. This CDR3 comprises 12 residues. Trimming cost V 5 bases and J 7 bases, with 11 bases left between them. As DNA, the CDR3 is TGTGCCAGCAGTCCTCCCCGTGGTGAAGCTTTCTTT. It specifies CASSPPRGEAFF.

This clone was picked up many times. The chain recombines TRBV6-2 or TRBV6-3 with TRBJ2-2; TRBD2 matches 10 bases. With 2 bases clipped from V and 3 bases from J, the junction kept 9 bases outside the gene matches. CDR3 length: 18 amino acids. CDR1 and CDR2 (germline): MNHEY, SVGEGT. In nucleotides, the CDR3 is TGTGCCAGCAGTTACACACCGGGACTAGCGTCAGACACCGGGGAGCTGTTTTTT. This codes for CASSYTPGLASDTGELFF.

This clone was seen only a few times. The chain combines TRBV24-1 with TRBJ2-2; the match to TRBD1 covers 8 bases. Germline CDR1 reads KGHDR; CDR2 reads SFDVKD. The CDR3 has 16 residues. V lost 2 bases and J lost 0; bases outside the gene matches: 1. The CDR3 spells CATSDWTGTNTGELFF. The DNA for the CDR3 is TGTGCCACCAGTGATTGGACAGGGACGAACACCGGGGAGCTGTTTTTT.

This clone has just a few counts. The chain combines TRBV19 with TRBJ1-2; no clear D. CDR1 is LNHDA, CDR2 SQIVND, per germline (reference sequence). The CDR3 runs to 13 residues. Trimming left V 8 bases short and J 6 bases short, with 16 bases between. The CDR3 sequence is CASGNRPLHGYTF. The CDR3 DNA sequence: TGTGCCAGTGGGAACCGCCCCCTCCATGGCTACACCTTC.